The 27 T cell receptor beta chains below were found in one sample sequenced in a study of blood T cell repertoires in COVID-19. Method: immunoSEQ multiplex PCR; TCRdb's copy keeps in-frame clones and lacks some. In the table there are approximately 410,000 clones, 80% to 90% of which are singletons. The sample taken for sequencing was peripheral blood. The receptors were gathered from a woman younger than 45 with active or convalescent COVID-19.

The chain employs TRBV4-1 and TRBJ1-1, with 8 bases that match TRBD1. Germline-derived CDR1 and CDR2 are MGHRA and YSYEKL. Unmatched junction bases numbered 3, after V lost 5 bases and J lost 4 bases. This CDR3 region has 13 residues. Here the CDR3 reads CASSLDRATEAFF. Here the CDR3 DNA reads TGCGCCAGCAGCTTGGACAGGGCCACTGAAGCTTTCTTT.

The genes are TRBV5-1 and TRBJ1-1, with 8 bases that match TRBD1. CDR3 size: 14 residues. V shed 4 bases, J shed 5 bases, and the junction held 7 bases outside the gene matches. CDR1 is SGHRS and CDR2 is YFSETQ in the germline V gene. CDR3 region: CASSPGQGGTEAFF. The DNA of the CDR3 is TGCGCCAGCAGCCCCGGACAGGGAGGGACTGAAGCTTTCTTT.

This chain links TRBV10-2 with TRBJ2-1, with 8 bases fitting TRBD2. The CDR3 has 16 residues. V lost 0 bases, J lost 4 bases, and 5 bases stayed unmatched. The V gene's germline CDR1 is WSHSY and CDR2 SAAADI. The CDR3 DNA follows: TGCGCCAGCAGTGAGTCCGGGAGGGGCCTTTACAATGAGCAGTTCTTC. Its translation: CASSESGRGLYNEQFF.

This rearrangement joins TRBV6-5 to TRBJ1-6; D is perhaps TRBD1 (6 bases). Germline V gene data show CDR1 as MNHEY and CDR2 as SVGAGI. CDR3 length: 14 residues. V lost 6 bases to trimming and J lost 7 bases, with 13 bases between them. Written as DNA, the CDR3 is TGTGCCAGCAGCCACGGACAGCTAAATTCACCCCTCCACTTT. Protein sequence: CASSHGQLNSPLHF.

The chain couples TRBV29-1 to TRBJ2-1; TRBD2 agrees at 9 bases. Germline lookup yields CDR1 SQVTM and CDR2 ANQGSEA. The CDR3 consists of 19 residues. Germline trimming cut 4 bases from V and 0 bases from J; bases unmatched to any gene: 16. CDR3 protein: CSVVLSETSGHTSYNEQFF. DNA of the CDR3: TGCAGCGTTGTTCTCAGCGAGACTAGCGGACATACCTCCTACAATGAGCAGTTCTTC.

The chain's CDR3 is CASSIGSGRTYNEQFF. The DNA for the CDR3 is TGTGCCAGTAGTATAGGGAGCGGGAGGACCTACAATGAGCAGTTCTTC. The rearrangement joins TRBV19 to TRBJ2-1; 9 nucleotides line up with TRBD2. The CDR3 is 16 amino acids. Germline lookup yields CDR1 LNHDA and CDR2 SQIVND (reference sequence). With V trimmed by 1 base and J by 2 bases, 3 bases remained unmatched.

The chain couples TRBV9 to TRBJ1-2, with TRBD1 matching 9 bases. The CDR3 extends over 16 amino acids. Per the germline V gene, CDR1 is SGDLS and CDR2 is YYNGEE. V lost 0 bases and J lost 6; bases outside the gene matches: 9. CDR3 in DNA: TGTGCCAGCAGCGTAGCAGGTCGACAGGGGGAGCATGGCTACACCTTC. It specifies CASSVAGRQGEHGYTF.

This clone was observed a single time. The chain carries TRBV7-9 and TRBJ1-2; D is unresolved. With 4 bases removed from V and 4 bases from J, the gap between germline ends came to 19 bases. There are 16 residues in the CDR3. From germline, CDR1 is SEHNR and CDR2 FQNEAQ (reference sequence). The DNA of the CDR3 is TGTGCCAGCAGCTATACCGGGAGTCGCTACCCCTATGGCTACACCTTC. The encoded protein is CASSYTGSRYPYGYTF.

The chain employs TRBV18 and TRBJ2-2; 7 bases match TRBD1. This CDR3 contains 17 residues. CDR1 is KGHSH, CDR2 LQKENI, per germline. The junction had 8 bases not matched to a gene; V was cut back by 1 base and J by 3 bases. DNA of the CDR3: TGTGCCAGCTCACCACTCCGGGACAGCACATACACCGGGGAGCTGTTTTTT. Its translation is CASSPLRDSTYTGELFF.

In its sample, this clone was seen once. The chain couples TRBV11-2 to TRBJ2-3, with 10 bases that match TRBD2. CDR3 length: 18 residues. V shed 4 bases, J shed 6 bases, and the junction held 16 bases outside the gene matches. CDR1 and CDR2 (germline): SGHAT, FQNNGV. CDR3 region: CASSSRPERGGRGDTQYF. CDR3 in DNA: TGTGCCAGCAGCTCCCGCCCCGAGCGGGGGGGCCGTGGGGATACGCAGTATTTT.

This clone came up once. V is TRBV7-9 and J is TRBJ2-7; tentatively, D is TRBD2 (6 bases). Germline CDR1 reads SEHNR; CDR2 reads FQNEAQ (reference sequence). The CDR3 loop spans 14 amino acids. V lost 4 bases to trimming and J lost 3 bases, with 13 bases between them. CDR3 coding DNA: TGTGCCAGCAGCTCCCGCCTGGACTACTACGAGCAGTACTTC. Its translation: CASSSRLDYYEQYF. The whole variable domain, remainder taken from reference TRBV7-9 and TRBJ2-7, is DTGVSQNPRHKITKRGQNVTFRCDPISEHNRLYWYRQTLGQGPEFLTYFQNEAQLEKSRLLSDRFSAERPKGSFSTLEIQRTEQGDSAMYLCASSSRLDYYEQYFGPGTRLTVT.

V is TRBV4-1 and J is TRBJ1-1; D may be TRBD1 (6 bases). CDR3 length: 15 residues. Trimming pared 4 bases from V and 4 bases from J, leaving 16 bases between. Per the germline V gene, CDR1 is MGHRA and CDR2 is YSYEKL. CDR3 in DNA: TGCGCCAGCAGCCCGGACACTCTCAGGGGCACTGAAGCTTTCTTT. Its protein is CASSPDTLRGTEAFF.

This clone was counted between two and nine times. The chain employs TRBV11-3 and TRBJ2-2; 16 bases agree with TRBD2. Germline CDR1 reads SGHNT; CDR2 reads YENEEA. The trim removed 6 bases at V and 4 bases at J, leaving 5 bases unmatched. The CDR3 sequence is 17 residues long. The CDR3 region has the DNA TGTGCCAGCAGTACCGGGACTAGCGGGGGGGGCACCGGGGAGCTGTTTTTT. Protein: CASSTGTSGGGTGELFF.

This rearrangement joins TRBV30 to TRBJ1-1, with D possibly TRBD1 on 5 matching bases. Germline loops: CDR1 GTSNPN, CDR2 SVGIG (reference sequence). Trimming removed 0 bases from V and 4 bases from J, with 9 bases in between. The CDR3 is made up of 13 amino acids. CDR3 sequence reads: CAWSVKGVTEAFF. In nucleotides, the CDR3 is TGTGCCTGGAGTGTAAAAGGGGTCACTGAAGCTTTCTTT.

The chain employs TRBV30 and TRBJ1-5, with D possibly matching TRBD1 (6 bases). The CDR3 length is 15 residues. Trimming left V 0 bases short and J 4 bases short, with 13 bases between. CDR1 is GTSNPN, CDR2 SVGIG, per germline (reference sequence). Written as DNA, the CDR3 is TGTGCCTGGAGTGTAGGAGGGGGGGTAAATCAGCCCCAGCATTTT. This gives the protein CAWSVGGGVNQPQHF.

This chain links TRBV2 with TRBJ1-2; TRBD1 matches 9 bases. The CDR3 extends over 14 amino acids. V trimming: 7 bases; J trimming: 7 bases; junction bases outside the gene matches: 10. Germline-derived CDR1 and CDR2 are SNHLY and FYNNEI. CDR3 sequence: CASTSTGGWGGYTF. The CDR3 nucleotides are TGTGCCAGCACAAGTACAGGGGGCTGGGGTGGCTACACCTTC. The entire variable domain, with the rest obtained from reference TRBV2 and TRBJ1-2, is as follows: EPEVTQTPSHQVTQMGQEVILRCVPISNHLYFYWYRQILGQKVEFLVSFYNNEISEKSEIFDDQFSVERPDGSNFTLKIRSTKLEDSAMYFCASTSTGGWGGYTFGSGTRLTVV.

CDR3 coding DNA: TGTGCCAGCAGCTCGGGGACAGGGGGTGAGACCCAGTACTTC. This gives the protein CASSSGTGGETQYF. The V gene is TRBV7-2, the J gene TRBJ2-5; TRBD1 matches 11 bases. This CDR3 has 14 residues. Germline V gene lookup returns CDR1 SGHTA and CDR2 FQGNSA. Trimming removed 4 bases from V and 5 bases from J; junction bases left unmatched: 3. Variable domain in full (rest from reference TRBV7-2 and TRBJ2-5): GAGVSQSPSNKVTEKGKDVELRCDPISGHTALYWYRQSLGQGLEFLIYFQGNSAPDKSGLPSDRFSAERTGGSVSTLTIQRTQQEDSAVYLCASSSGTGGETQYFGPGTRLLVL.

Remarks on this clone: One end of the junction is discordant with germline, which a read error may explain. The chain is built from TRBV2 and TRBJ1-5; D gene ambiguous. There are 14 residues in the CDR3. Germline CDR1 is SNHLY and CDR2 is FYNNEI. CDR3 region: CASISGIGDQPQHF. The CDR3 DNA follows: TGTGCTAGCATCTCGGGGATCGGGGATCAGCCCCAGCATTTT.

This chain uses TRBV20-1 with TRBJ2-1; TRBD2 matches 12 bases. With 3 bases clipped from V and 5 bases from J, the junction kept 11 bases outside the gene matches. CDR3 length: 17 amino acids. Germline CDR1 and CDR2: DFQATT and SNEGSKA (reference sequence). The CDR3, as DNA: TGCAGTGCTAGTTTCGGGCTAGCGGGGGGGCTTAACAATGAGCAGTTCTTC. Translating gives CSASFGLAGGLNNEQFF.

This chain joins TRBV4-1 and TRBJ2-1; TRBD2 agrees at 13 bases. CDR1 and CDR2 (germline): MGHRA, YSYEKL. The CDR3 contains 16 residues. J gave up 9 bases and V 3 bases, and 8 bases lay outside the gene matches. The chain's CDR3 is CASSQPGLAGTTEQFF. DNA for the CDR3: TGCGCCAGCAGCCAGCCGGGACTAGCGGGAACTACTGAGCAGTTCTTC.

Worth noting for this clone: The same CDR3 is also encoded by other DNA sequences in this sample. V is TRBV6-1 and J is TRBJ2-7, with TRBD2 matching over 10 bases. This CDR3 contains 15 residues. In germline, CDR1 is MNHNS, CDR2 SASEGT. Trimming cost V 0 bases and J 2 bases; bases outside gene matches: 1. The CDR3, as DNA: TGTGCCAGCAGTGAAGCGCTAGCGGGAGCCTACGAGCAGTACTTC. Translating gives CASSEALAGAYEQYF.

The chain employs TRBV27 and TRBJ1-3, with D unclear. The length of the CDR3 is 15 residues. The V gene lost 4 bases and the J gene lost 1 base, with 11 bases spanning the gap. Looked up from germline, CDR1 is MNHEY and CDR2 is SMNVEV (reference sequence). CDR3 protein: CASSWIRGSGNTIYF. Here the CDR3 DNA reads TGTGCCAGCAGTTGGATCCGCGGTTCTGGAAACACCATATATTTT.

Only one count was recorded for this clone. The chain carries TRBV5-1 and TRBJ2-2; D might be TRBD2 (5 bases). The CDR3 has 16 residues. Trimming left V 1 base short and J 0 bases short, with 10 bases between. Germline CDR1 reads SGHRS; CDR2 reads YFSETQ. The CDR3 coding sequence is TGCGCCAGCAGCTTGTCCGGGGAACCGAACACCGGGGAGCTGTTTTTT. Protein sequence: CASSLSGEPNTGELFF.

This chain connects TRBV7-9 to TRBJ1-4; TRBD1 matches at 9 bases. CDR3 size: 18 residues. Germline V gives CDR1 SEHNR, CDR2 FQNEAQ (reference sequence). V gave up 5 bases and J gave up 7 bases; unmatched junction bases: 17. CDR3 amino acids: CASSPSAGTGIFGEKLFF. The CDR3 region has the DNA TGTGCCAGCAGCCCCTCGGCCGGGACAGGGATTTTCGGTGAAAAACTGTTTTTT.

V and J are TRBV6-1 and TRBJ1-5, with 9 nucleotides matching TRBD1. Germline V gives CDR1 MNHNS, CDR2 SASEGT. Trimming took 3 bases from V and 4 from J; bases not matched to a gene: 4. The length of the CDR3 is 15 residues. DNA of the CDR3: TGTGCCAGCAGTGAGGACAGGGGAGTTAATCAGCCCCAGCATTTT. It is translated as CASSEDRGVNQPQHF.

The chain uses TRBV7-2 and TRBJ1-5; weak D call: TRBD1 (6 bases). Looked up from germline, CDR1 is SGHTA and CDR2 is FQGNSA. This CDR3 spans 16 amino acids. V dropped 5 bases and J dropped 9 bases, with 23 bases sitting between them. CDR3 coding DNA: TGTGCCAGCAGCCGTGAGCCACGGGGGGCGCGGGGGCCCCAGCATTTT. Its translation: CASSREPRGARGPQHF.

The chain has TRBV18 and TRBJ2-5; a weak D match, TRBD2 (6 bases). Germline V CDR1 and CDR2: KGHSH, LQKENI. The length of the CDR3 is 13 residues. Trimming took 1 base from V and 7 from J, leaving 10 bases between them. In DNA, the CDR3 is TGTGCCAGCTCACCACGGAGGGACGGGACCCAGTACTTC. Protein sequence: CASSPRRDGTQYF.